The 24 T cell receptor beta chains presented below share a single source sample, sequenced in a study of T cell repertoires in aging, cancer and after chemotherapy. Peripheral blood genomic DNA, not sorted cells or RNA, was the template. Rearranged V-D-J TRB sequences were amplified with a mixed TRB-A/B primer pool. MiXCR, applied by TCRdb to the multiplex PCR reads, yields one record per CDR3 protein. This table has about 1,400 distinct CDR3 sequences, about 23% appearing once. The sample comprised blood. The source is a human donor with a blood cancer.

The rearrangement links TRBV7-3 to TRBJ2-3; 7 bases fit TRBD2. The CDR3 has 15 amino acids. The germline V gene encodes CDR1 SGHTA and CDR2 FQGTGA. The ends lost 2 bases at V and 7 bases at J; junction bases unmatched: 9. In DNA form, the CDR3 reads TGTGCCAGCAGCTTAGAGGGTCGCGGGGGATATACGCAGTATTTT. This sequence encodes CASSLEGRGGYTQYF.

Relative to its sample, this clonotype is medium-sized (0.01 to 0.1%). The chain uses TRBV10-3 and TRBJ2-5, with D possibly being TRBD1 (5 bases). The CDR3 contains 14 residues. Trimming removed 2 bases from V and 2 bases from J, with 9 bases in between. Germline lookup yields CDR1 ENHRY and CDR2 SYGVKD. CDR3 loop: CAISEPRQQETQYF. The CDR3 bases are TGTGCCATCAGTGAGCCCCGACAGCAAGAGACCCAGTACTTC.

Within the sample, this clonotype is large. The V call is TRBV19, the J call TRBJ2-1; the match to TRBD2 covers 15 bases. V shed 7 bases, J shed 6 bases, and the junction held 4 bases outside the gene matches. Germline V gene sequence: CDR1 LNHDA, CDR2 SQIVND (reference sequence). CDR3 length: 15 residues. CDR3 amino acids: CASTPGLAGGNEQFF. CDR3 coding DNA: TGTGCCAGTACCCCGGGACTAGCGGGAGGCAATGAGCAGTTCTTC.

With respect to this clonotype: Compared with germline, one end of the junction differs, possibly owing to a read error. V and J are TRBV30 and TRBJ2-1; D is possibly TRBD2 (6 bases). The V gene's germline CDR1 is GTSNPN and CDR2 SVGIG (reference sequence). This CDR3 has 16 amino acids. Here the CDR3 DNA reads TGTGCCTGGAGTCTCGCGGGGTTGAGCTACTACAGTGAGCAGTTCTTC. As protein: CAWSLAGLSYYSEQFF.

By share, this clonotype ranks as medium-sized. CDR3 bases: TGTGCCAGCAGGGAGGGCCCCGCCAAAAACATTCAGTACTTC. Its protein is CASREGPAKNIQYF. The chain links TRBV6-2 or TRBV6-3 to TRBJ2-4, with D possibly matching TRBD2 (6 bases). Looked up from germline, CDR1 is MNHEY and CDR2 is SVGEGT. V lost 6 bases to trimming and J lost 1 base, with 10 bases between them. The CDR3 length is 14 residues.

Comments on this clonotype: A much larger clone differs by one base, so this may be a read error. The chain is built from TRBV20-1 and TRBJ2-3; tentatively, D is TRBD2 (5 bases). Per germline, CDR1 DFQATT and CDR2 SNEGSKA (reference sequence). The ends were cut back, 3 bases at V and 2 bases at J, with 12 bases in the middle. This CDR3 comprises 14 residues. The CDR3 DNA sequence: TGCAGTGCTAGGGAAGGGAGCTACACAGATACGCAGTATTTT. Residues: CSAREGSYTDTQYF.

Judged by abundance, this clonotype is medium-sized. The CDR3 reads CASSSPGSYEQYV. The CDR3 nucleotides read TGTGCCAGCAGCTCACCCGGGAGCTACGAGCAGTACGTC. The gene calls are TRBV6-6 and TRBJ2-7; TRBD2 is a possible D gene (6 bases). CDR3 size: 13 residues. Germline V CDR1 and CDR2: MNHNY, SVGAGI (reference sequence). Trimming stripped 6 bases from V and 3 bases from J, with 12 bases between.

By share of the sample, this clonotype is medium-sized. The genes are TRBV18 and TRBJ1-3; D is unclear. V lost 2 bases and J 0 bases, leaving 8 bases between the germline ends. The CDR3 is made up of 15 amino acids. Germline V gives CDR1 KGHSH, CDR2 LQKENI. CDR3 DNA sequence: TGTGCCAGCTCACCAGGCATATCCTCTGGAAACACCATATATTTT. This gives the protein CASSPGISSGNTIYF.

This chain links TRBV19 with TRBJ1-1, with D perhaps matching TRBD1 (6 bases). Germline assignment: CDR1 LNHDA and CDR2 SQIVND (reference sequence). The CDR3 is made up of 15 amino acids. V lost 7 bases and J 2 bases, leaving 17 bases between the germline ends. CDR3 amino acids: CASKAGGGANTEAFF. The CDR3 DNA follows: TGTGCCAGTAAGGCCGGGGGGGGGGCCAACACTGAAGCTTTCTTT.

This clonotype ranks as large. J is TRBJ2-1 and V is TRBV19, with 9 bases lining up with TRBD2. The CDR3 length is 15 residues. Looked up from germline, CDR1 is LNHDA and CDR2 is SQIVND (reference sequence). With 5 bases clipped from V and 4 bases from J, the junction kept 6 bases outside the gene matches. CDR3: CASSPASGAYNEQFF. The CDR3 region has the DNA TGTGCCAGTAGTCCGGCTAGCGGGGCGTACAATGAGCAGTTCTTC.

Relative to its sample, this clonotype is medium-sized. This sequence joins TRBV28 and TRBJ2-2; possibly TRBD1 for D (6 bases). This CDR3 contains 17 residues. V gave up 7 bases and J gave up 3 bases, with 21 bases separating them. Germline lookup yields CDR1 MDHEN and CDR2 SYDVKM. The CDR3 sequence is CASKTTQQGLDTGELFF. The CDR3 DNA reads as TGTGCCAGCAAGACCACTCAACAGGGCTTGGACACCGGGGAGCTGTTTTTT.

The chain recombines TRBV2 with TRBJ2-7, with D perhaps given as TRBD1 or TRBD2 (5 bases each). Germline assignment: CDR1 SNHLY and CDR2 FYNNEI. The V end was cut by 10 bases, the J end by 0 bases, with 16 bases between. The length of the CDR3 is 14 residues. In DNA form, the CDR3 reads TGTGCCACCCGGGGCGACAGTAACTCCTACGAGCAGTACTTC. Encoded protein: CATRGDSNSYEQYF.

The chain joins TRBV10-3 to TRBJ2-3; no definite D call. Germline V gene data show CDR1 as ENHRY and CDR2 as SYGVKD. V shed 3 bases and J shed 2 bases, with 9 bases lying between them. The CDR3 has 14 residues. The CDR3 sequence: CAISDYGYTDTQYF. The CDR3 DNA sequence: TGTGCCATCAGTGACTACGGATACACAGATACGCAGTATTTT.

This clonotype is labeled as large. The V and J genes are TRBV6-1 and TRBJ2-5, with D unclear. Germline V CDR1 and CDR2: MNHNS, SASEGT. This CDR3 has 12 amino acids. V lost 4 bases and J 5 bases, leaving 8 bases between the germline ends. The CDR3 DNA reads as TGTGCCAGCAGTGTAACGCGGGAGACCCAGTACTTC. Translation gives CASSVTRETQYF.

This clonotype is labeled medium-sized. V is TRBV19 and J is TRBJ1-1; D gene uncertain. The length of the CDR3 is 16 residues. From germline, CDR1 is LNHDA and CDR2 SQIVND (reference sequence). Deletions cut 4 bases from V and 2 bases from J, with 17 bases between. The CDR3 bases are TGTGCCAGTAGTACCCGGACCCGCTCTCTTAACACTGAAGCTTTCTTT. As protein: CASSTRTRSLNTEAFF.

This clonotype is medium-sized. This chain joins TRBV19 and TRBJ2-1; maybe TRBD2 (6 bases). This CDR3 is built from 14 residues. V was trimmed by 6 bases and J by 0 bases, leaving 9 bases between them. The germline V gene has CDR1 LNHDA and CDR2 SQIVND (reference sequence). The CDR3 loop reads CASRGLGSYNEQFF. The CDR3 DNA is TGTGCCAGTAGGGGACTGGGCTCCTACAATGAGCAGTTCTTC.

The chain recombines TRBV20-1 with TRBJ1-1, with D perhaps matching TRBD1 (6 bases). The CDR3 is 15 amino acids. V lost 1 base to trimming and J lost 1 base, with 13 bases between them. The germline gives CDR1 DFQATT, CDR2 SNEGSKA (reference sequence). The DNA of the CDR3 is TGCAGTGCTAGAGCAATATTGACAGGGAACACTGAAGCTTTCTTT. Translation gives CSARAILTGNTEAFF.

CDR3: CASSAPGTAEQYF. The CDR3 coding sequence is TGTGCCAGCAGCGCCCCGGGGACCGCAGAGCAGTACTTC. The rearrangement joins TRBV9 to TRBJ2-7; D tentatively fits TRBD1 or TRBD2 (5 bases each). Per the germline V gene, CDR1 is SGDLS and CDR2 is YYNGEE. The CDR3 spans 13 residues. V shed 3 bases and J shed 7 bases, with 14 bases lying between them.

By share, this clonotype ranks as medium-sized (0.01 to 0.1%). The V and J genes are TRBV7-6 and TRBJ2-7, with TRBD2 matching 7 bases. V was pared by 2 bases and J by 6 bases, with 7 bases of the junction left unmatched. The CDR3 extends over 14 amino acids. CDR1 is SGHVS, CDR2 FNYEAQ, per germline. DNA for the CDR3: TGTGCCAGCAGCTTATTCGCGGGAGAGGGCGAGCAGTACTTC. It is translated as CASSLFAGEGEQYF.

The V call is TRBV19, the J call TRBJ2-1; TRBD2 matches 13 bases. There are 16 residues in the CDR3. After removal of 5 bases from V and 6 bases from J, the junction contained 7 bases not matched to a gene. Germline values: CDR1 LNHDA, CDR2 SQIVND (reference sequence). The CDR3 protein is CASSSRLAGGANEQFF. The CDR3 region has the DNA TGTGCCAGTAGTTCCCGACTAGCGGGAGGAGCCAATGAGCAGTTCTTC.

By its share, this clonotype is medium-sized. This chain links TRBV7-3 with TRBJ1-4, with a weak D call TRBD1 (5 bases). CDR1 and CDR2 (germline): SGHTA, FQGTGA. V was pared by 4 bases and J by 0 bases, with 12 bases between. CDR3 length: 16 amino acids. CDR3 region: CASSSDSRTTNEKLFF. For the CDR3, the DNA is TGTGCCAGCAGCTCCGACAGCCGTACAACTAATGAAAAACTGTTTTTT.

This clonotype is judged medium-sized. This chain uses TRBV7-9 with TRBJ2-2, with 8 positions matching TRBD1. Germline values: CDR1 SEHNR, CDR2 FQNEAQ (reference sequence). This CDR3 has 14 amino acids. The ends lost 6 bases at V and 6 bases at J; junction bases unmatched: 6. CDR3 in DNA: TGTGCCAGCAGTCTCCAGGGGGCCGCCGGGGAGCTGTTTTTT. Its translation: CASSLQGAAGELFF. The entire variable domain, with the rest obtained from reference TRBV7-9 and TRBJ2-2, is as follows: DTGVSQNPRHKITKRGQNVTFRCDPISEHNRLYWYRQTLGQGPEFLTYFQNEAQLEKSRLLSDRFSAERPKGSFSTLEIQRTEQGDSAMYLCASSLQGAAGELFFGEGSRLTVL.

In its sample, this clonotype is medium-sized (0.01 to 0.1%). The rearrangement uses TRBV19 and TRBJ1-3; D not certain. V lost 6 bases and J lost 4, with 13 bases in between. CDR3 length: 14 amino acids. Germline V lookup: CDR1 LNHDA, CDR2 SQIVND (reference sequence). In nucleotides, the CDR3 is TGTGCCAGTAGAAGAGGGCATCAAGGAAACACCATATATTTT. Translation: CASRRGHQGNTIYF.

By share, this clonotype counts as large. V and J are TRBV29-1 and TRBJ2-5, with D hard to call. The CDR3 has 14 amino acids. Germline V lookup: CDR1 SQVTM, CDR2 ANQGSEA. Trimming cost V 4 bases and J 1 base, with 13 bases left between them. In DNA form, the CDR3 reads TGCAGCGTTGTACCCCAGGCCAGCCAAGAGACCCAGTACTTC. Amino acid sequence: CSVVPQASQETQYF.